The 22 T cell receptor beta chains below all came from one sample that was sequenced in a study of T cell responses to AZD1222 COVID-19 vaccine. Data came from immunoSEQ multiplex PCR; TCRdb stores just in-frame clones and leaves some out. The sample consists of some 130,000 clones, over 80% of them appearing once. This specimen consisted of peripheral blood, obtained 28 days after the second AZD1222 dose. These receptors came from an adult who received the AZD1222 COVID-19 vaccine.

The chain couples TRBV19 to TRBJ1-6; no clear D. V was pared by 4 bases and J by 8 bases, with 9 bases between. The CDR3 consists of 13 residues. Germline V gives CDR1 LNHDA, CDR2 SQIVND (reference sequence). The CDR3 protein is CASSRGLDSPLHF. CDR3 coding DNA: TGTGCCAGTAGTAGAGGGCTTGATTCACCCCTCCACTTT.

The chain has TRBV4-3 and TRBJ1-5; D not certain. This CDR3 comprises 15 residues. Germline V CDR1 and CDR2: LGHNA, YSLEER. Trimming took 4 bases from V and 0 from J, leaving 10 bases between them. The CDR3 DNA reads TGCGCCAGCAGCCGAGGAACGGATAGCAATCAGCCCCAGCATTTT. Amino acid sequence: CASSRGTDSNQPQHF.

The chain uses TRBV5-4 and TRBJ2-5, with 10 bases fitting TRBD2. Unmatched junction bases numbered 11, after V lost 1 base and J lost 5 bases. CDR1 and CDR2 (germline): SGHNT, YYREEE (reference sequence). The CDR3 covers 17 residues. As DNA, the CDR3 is TGTGCCAGCAGCTTGTGGACTAGCGGTTCACTTATTGAGACCCAGTACTTC. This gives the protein CASSLWTSGSLIETQYF. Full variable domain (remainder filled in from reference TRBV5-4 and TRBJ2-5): ETGVTQSPTHLIKTRGQQVTLRCSSQSGHNTVSWYQQALGQGPQFIFQYYREEENGRGNFPPRFSGLQFPNYSSELNVNALELDDSALYLCASSLWTSGSLIETQYFGPGTRLLVL.

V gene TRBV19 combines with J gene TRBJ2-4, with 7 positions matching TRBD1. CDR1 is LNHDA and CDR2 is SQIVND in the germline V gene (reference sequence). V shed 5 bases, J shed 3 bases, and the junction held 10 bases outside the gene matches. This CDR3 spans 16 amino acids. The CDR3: CASSFRQGEGKNIQYF. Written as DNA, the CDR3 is TGTGCCAGTAGTTTTAGACAGGGAGAGGGCAAAAACATTCAGTACTTC.

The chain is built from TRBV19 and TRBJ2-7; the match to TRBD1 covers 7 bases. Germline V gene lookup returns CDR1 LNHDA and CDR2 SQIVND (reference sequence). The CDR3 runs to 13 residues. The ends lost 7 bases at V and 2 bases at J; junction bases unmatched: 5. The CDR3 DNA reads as TGTGCCAGTAACGGCAGGGGGACCTACGAGCAGTACTTC. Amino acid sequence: CASNGRGTYEQYF.

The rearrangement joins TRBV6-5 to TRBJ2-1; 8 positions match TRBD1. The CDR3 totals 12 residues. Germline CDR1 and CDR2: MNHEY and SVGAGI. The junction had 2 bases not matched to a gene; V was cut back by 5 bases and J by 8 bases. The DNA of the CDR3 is TGTGCCAGCAGTCTACAGGGGGATGAGCAGTTCTTC. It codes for CASSLQGDEQFF.

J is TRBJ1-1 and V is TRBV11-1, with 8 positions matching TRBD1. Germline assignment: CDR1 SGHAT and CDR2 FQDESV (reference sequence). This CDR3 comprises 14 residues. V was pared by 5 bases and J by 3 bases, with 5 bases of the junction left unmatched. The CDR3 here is CASSQGTGYTEAFF. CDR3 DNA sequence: TGTGCCAGCAGCCAAGGGACAGGTTACACTGAAGCTTTCTTT.

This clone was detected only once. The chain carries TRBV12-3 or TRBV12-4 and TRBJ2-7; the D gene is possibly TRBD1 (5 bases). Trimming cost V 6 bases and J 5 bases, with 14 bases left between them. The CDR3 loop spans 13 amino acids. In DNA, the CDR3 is TGTGCCAGCAGGGGGCCGAGGTTCGACGAGCAGTACTTC. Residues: CASRGPRFDEQYF.

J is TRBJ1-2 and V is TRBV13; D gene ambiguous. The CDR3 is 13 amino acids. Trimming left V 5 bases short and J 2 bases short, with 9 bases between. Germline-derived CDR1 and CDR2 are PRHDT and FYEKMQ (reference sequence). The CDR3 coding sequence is TGTGCCAGCAGCGGCGGGGTGAACTATGGCTACACCTTC. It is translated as CASSGGVNYGYTF.

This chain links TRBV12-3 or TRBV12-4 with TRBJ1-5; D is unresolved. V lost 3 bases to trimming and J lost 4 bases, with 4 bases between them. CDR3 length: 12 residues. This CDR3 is CASSLANQPQHF. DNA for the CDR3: TGTGCCAGCAGTTTGGCGAATCAGCCCCAGCATTTT.

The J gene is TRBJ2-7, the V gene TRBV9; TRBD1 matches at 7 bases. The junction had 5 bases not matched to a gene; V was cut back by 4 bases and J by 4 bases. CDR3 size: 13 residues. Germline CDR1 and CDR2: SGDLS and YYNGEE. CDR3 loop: CASSPGQIYEQYF. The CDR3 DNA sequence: TGTGCCAGCAGCCCGGGACAGATATACGAGCAGTACTTC.

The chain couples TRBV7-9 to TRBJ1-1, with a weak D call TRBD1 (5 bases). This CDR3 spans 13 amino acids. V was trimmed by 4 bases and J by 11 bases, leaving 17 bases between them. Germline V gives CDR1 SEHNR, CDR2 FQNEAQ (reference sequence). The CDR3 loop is CASSSTRGTGAFF. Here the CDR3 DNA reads TGTGCCAGCAGCTCTACCCGAGGGACTGGGGCTTTCTTT.

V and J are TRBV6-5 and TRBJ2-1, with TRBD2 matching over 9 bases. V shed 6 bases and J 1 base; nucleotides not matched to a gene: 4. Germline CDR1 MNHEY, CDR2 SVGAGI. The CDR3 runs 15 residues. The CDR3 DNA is TGTGCCAGCAGCCTTCTAGCGGGGTCCTACAATGAGCAGTTCTTC. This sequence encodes CASSLLAGSYNEQFF.

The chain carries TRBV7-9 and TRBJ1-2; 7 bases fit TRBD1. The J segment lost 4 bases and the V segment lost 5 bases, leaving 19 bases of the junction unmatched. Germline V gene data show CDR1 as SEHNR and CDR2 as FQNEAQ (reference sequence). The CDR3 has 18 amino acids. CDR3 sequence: CASSLKGAITPTAYGYTF. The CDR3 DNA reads TGTGCCAGCAGCCTAAAGGGGGCAATAACACCTACCGCCTATGGCTACACCTTC.

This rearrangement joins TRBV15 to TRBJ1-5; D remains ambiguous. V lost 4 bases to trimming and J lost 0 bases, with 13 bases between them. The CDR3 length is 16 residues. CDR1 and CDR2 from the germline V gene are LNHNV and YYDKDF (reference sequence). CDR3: CATSTRTLYSNQPQHF. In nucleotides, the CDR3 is TGTGCCACCAGCACCCGGACCCTTTATAGCAATCAGCCCCAGCATTTT.

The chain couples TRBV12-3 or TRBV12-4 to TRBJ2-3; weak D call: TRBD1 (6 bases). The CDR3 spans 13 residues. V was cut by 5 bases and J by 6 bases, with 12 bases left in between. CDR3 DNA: TGTGCCAGCAGTCTCAGGGGCCCCGATACGCAGTATTTT. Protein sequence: CASSLRGPDTQYF.

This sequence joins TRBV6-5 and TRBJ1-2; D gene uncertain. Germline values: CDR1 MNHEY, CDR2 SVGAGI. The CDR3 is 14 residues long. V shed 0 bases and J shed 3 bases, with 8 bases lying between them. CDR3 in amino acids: CASSYSSADYGYTF. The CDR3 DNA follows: TGTGCCAGCAGTTACTCTAGTGCGGACTATGGCTACACCTTC.

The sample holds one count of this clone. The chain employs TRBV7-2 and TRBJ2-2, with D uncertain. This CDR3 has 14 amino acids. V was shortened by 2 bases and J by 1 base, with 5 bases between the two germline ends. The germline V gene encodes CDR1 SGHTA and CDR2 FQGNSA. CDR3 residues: CASSLTRNTGELFF. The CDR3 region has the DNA TGTGCCAGCAGCTTAACAAGGAACACCGGGGAGCTGTTTTTT.

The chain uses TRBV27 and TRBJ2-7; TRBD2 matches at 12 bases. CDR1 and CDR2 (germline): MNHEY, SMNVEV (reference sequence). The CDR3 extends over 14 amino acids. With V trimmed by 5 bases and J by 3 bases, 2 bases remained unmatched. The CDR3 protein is CASSATSGGYEQYF. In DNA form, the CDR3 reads TGTGCCAGCAGTGCGACTAGCGGGGGCTACGAGCAGTACTTC.

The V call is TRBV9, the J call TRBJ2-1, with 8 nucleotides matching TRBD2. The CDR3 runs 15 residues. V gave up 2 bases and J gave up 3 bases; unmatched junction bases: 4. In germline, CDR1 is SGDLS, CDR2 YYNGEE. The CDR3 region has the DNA TGTGCCAGCAGCGTTAGTAGCGGGGACTACAATGAGCAGTTCTTC. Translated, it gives CASSVSSGDYNEQFF.

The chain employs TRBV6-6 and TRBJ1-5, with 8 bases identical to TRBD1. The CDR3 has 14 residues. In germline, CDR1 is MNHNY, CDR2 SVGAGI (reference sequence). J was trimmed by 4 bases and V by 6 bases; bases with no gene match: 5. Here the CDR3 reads CASSTGTGNQPQHF. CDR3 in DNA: TGTGCCAGCAGCACCGGGACAGGAAATCAGCCCCAGCATTTT.

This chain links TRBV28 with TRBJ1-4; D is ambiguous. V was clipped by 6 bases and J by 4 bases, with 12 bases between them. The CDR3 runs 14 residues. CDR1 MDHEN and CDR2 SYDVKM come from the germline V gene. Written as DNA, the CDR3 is TGTGCCAGCAGCCCGGGAGCGTTTAATGAAAAACTGTTTTTT. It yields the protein CASSPGAFNEKLFF.